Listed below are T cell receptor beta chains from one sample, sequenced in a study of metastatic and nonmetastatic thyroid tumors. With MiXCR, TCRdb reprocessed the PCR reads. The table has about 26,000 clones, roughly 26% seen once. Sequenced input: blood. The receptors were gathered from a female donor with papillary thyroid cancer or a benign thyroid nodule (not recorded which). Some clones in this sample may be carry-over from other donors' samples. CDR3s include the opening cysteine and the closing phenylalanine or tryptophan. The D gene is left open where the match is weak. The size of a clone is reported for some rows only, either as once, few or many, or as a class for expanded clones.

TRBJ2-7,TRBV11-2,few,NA,CASSQGSYEQYF,TGTGCCAGCAGCCAGGGCAGCTACGAGCAGTACTTC
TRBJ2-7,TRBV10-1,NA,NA,CASSYSEAREQYF,TGCGCCAGCAGTTACTCAGAGGCTCGCGAGCAATACTTC
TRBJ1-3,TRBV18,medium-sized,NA,CASFGGQGNTIYF,TGTGCCAGCTTTGGAGGGCAGGGAAACACCATATATTTT
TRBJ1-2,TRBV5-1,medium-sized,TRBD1,CASSPYAQGRQGYTF,TGCGCCAGCAGCCCCTACGCACAGGGGAGGCAAGGCTACACCTTC
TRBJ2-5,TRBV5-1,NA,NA,CASSLLVGSQETQYF,TGCGCCAGCAGCTTGCTTGTGGGCTCCCAAGAGACCCAGTACTTC
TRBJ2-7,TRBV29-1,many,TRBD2,CSGGLTSGMHEQYF,TGCAGCGGGGGGCTGACTAGCGGGATGCACGAGCAGTACTTC
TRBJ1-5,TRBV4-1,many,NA,CASSQGDSNNQPQHF,TGCGCCAGCAGCCAGGGGGACTCCAACAATCAGCCCCAGCATTTT
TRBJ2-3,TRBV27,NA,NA,CASSSRRDGGTQYF,TGTGCCAGCAGTTCCAGGCGGGATGGTGGTACGCAGTATTTT
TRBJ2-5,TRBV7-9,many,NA,CASSLGLAGETQYF,TGTGCCAGCAGCTTAGGTCTAGCCGGAGAGACCCAGTACTTC
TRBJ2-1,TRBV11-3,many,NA,CASSLMGDEQFF,TGTGCCAGCAGCTTAATGGGGGATGAGCAGTTCTTC
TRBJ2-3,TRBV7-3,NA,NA,CASSYLGGGRGADTQYF,TGTGCCAGCAGCTACTTGGGGGGTGGGCGAGGAGCAGATACGCAGTATTTT
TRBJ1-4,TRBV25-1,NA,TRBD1,CASSEGLGAGGREKLFF,TGTGCCAGCAGTGAAGGACTTGGTGCAGGGGGCAGGGAAAAACTGTTTTTT
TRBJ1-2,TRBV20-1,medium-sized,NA,CSARLAGDGGYTF,TGCAGTGCTAGATTAGCGGGGGACGGAGGCTACACCTTC
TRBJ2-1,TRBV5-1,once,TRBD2,CASRTEELAGGQFF,TGCGCCAGTCGTACAGAGGAACTAGCGGGGGGGCAGTTCTTC
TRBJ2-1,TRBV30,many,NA,CAWSGADSYNEQFF,TGTGCCTGGAGTGGGGCAGATTCCTACAATGAGCAGTTCTTC
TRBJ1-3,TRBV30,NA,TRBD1,CAWNLDRHSGNTIYF,TGTGCCTGGAATTTGGACAGGCACTCTGGAAACACCATATATTTT
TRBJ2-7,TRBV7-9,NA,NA,CASYERLYEQYF,TGTGCCAGCTACGAGCGACTTTACGAGCAGTACTTC
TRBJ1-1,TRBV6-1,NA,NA,CASEWGRNTEAFF,TGTGCCAGCGAGTGGGGGCGCAACACTGAGGCTTTCTTT
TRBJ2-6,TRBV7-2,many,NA,CASSLASQQGSGANVLTF,TGTGCCAGCAGCTTAGCCTCCCAACAGGGATCTGGGGCCAACGTCCTGACTTTC
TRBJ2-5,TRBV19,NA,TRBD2,CASSMILSGGGETQYF,TGTGCCAGTAGTATGATTCTATCGGGAGGGGGAGAGACCCAGTACTTC
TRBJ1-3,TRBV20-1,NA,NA,CSAAQGSGNTIYF,TGCAGTGCTGCACAGGGCTCTGGAAACACCATATATTTT
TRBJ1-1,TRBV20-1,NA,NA,CSALGRGGTDTEAFF,TGCAGTGCTCTGGGTAGGGGAGGAACGGACACTGAAGCTTTCTTT
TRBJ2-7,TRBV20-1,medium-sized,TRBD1,CSAIPGQGANEQYF,TGCAGTGCTATTCCGGGACAGGGGGCCAACGAGCAGTACTTC
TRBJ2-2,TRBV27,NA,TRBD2,CASSSRTSGKSELFF,TGTGCCAGCAGCTCCCGGACTAGCGGGAAGTCGGAGCTTTTTTTT
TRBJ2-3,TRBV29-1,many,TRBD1,CSVCDTGGSDTQYF,TGCAGCGTTTGTGACACAGGGGGATCAGATACGCAGTATTTT
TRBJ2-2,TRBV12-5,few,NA,CASGLGGANTGELFF,TGTGCTAGTGGTTTAGGCGGTGCTAACACCGGGGAGCTGTTTTTT
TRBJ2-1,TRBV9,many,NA,CASSVGAGIGNEQFF,TGTGCCAGCAGCGTAGGAGCCGGGATCGGCAATGAGCAGTTCTTC
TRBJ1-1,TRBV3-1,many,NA,CASSPSSPAEAFF,TGTGCCAGCAGCCCTTCATCACCCGCTGAAGCTTTCTTT
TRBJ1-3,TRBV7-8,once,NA,CASSFRPGSGNTIYF,TGTGCCAGCAGCTTCCGTCCTGGCTCTGGAAACACCATATATTTT
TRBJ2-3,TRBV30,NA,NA,CACSVGRTSTDMQYF,TGTGCCTGTAGTGTCGGTCGCACAAGCACAGATATGCAGTATTTT
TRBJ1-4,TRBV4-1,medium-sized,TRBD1,CASSQRLSGGPEEKLFF,TGCGCCAGCAGCCAAAGACTCTCAGGGGGACCCGAAGAAAAACTGTTTTTT
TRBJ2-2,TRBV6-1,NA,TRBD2,CASSAGTSADGELFF,TGTGCCAGCAGCGCCGGGACTAGCGCGGACGGGGAGCTGTTTTTT
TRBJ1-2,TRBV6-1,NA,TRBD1,CASSQGQGRGGYTF,TGTGCCAGCAGCCAAGGACAGGGGCGCGGAGGCTACACCTTC
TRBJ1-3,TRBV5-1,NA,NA,CASSQNRGSSGNTIYF,TGCGCCAGCAGCCAGAATCGGGGGAGCTCTGGAAACACCATATATTTT
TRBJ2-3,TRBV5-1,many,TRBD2,CASSFGTSADTQYF,TGCGCCAGCAGCTTCGGGACTAGTGCAGATACGCAGTATTTT
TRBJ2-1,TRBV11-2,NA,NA,CASILGYSDPYNEQFF,TGTGCCAGCATCTTAGGGTATTCGGACCCCTACAATGAGCAGTTCTTC
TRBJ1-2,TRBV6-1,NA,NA,CAIVDRSSGNYGYTF,TGTGCCATCGTTGACAGGTCCTCGGGGAACTATGGCTACACCTTC
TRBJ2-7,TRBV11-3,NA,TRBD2,CASSPSGLGGYEQYF,TGTGCCAGCAGCCCTAGCGGGCTTGGGGGTTACGAGCAGTACTTC
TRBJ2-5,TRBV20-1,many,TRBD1,CSASFTGGEKTQYF,TGCAGTGCTAGTTTCACAGGGGGCGAAAAGACCCAGTACTTC
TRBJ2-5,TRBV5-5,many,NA,CASSHSAQETQYF,TGTGCCAGCAGCCACAGCGCTCAAGAGACCCAGTACTTC
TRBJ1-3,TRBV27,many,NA,CASSLLGIGNTIYF,TGTGCCAGCAGTTTATTGGGGATAGGAAACACCATATATTTT
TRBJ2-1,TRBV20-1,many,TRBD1,CSAKPGQGTSEQFF,TGCAGTGCCAAACCGGGACAGGGTACTAGTGAGCAGTTCTTC
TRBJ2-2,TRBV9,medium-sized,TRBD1,CASSVTGGYVGELFF,TGTGCCAGCAGCGTGACAGGGGGGTACGTCGGGGAGCTGTTTTTT
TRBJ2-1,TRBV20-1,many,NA,CSARESGRALNEQFF,TGCAGTGCTAGAGAGTCGGGAAGAGCTTTGAATGAGCAGTTCTTC
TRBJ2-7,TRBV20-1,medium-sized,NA,CSATPDYEQYF,TGCAGTGCTACACCTGACTACGAGCAGTACTTC
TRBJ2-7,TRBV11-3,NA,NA,CASSFGSTYEQYF,TGTGCCAGCAGCTTCGGGTCCACCTACGAGCAGTACTTC
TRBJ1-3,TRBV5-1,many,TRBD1,CASSGSTGISGNTIYF,TGCGCCAGCAGCGGTTCGACAGGGATCTCTGGAAACACCATATATTTT
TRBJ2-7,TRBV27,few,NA,CASSLSMMDEQYF,TGTGCCAGCAGTCTTAGTATGATGGACGAGCAGTACTTC
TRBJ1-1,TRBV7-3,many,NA,CASSLGRAGNTEAFF,TGTGCCAGCAGCCTAGGCCGAGCGGGGAACACTGAAGCTTTCTTT
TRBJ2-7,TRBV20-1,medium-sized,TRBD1,CSARSGTGSYEQYF,TGCAGTGCTAGATCCGGGACAGGCTCCTACGAGCAGTACTTC
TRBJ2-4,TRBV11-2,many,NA,CASSLGQRVSIQYF,TGTGCCAGCAGCTTAGGACAGCGGGTATCCATTCAGTACTTC
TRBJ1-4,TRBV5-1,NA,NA,CASSLDPGVFNEKLFF,TGCGCCAGCAGCTTGGACCCGGGGGTGTTTAATGAAAAACTGTTTTTT
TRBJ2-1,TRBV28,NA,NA,CASSPRAGDASYNEQFF,TGTGCCAGCAGTCCTAGGGCAGGGGATGCCTCCTACAATGAGCAGTTCTTC